The clone carrying this T cell receptor (beta chain) has a handful of counts. Its target is not known. This record comes from a study of blood T cells in healthy people across ages. Study-level information: Every two T cells gave about one barcoded beta molecule via template switching.

The length of the CDR3 is 15 residues. Germline-derived CDR1 and CDR2 are MNHEY and SMNVEV (reference sequence). J was trimmed by 3 bases and V by 7 bases; bases with no gene match: 8. A sample-barcoded 5' primer and a J-beta primer mix were used in a second PCR of roughly 7 to 11 cycles. The authors tagged each cDNA molecule using a template-switch adaptor with 12 random nucleotides. TCRdb ran MiXCR on the 5' RACE reads and lists one entry per CDR3 protein. The data contain hundreds of thousands of distinct CDR3 sequences, around 36% of them seen just once; the ten biggest clones take up approximately 12%. Those donating, healthy Caucasian individuals from Russia, were aged roughly 6 to 95. Study-wide points: The unknown donor CMV status may have confounded expanded clonotype changes.

The source of this sequence is a man aged 18 to 30 in good health. The sample comprised blood. The rearrangement links TRBV27 to TRBJ2-3; 9 bases line up with TRBD2. Here the CDR3 reads CASTGGGGETDTQYF. Here the CDR3 DNA reads TGTGCCAGCACCGGGGGCGGGGGGGAAACAGATACGCAGTATTTT.